This TCR beta chain was recovered during a study of CD8+ T cells in alopecia areata. Whole-study context: In an open-label trial, patients got 5 to 10 mg tofacitinib twice daily. Whole-study findings and limits: Sharing of TCR sequences between patients (possibly for HLA-related reasons) was less clear than in mice.

Isolated RNA was reverse transcribed into cDNA used as the sequencing template. Sequenced by immunoSEQ multiplex PCR; TCRdb stores in-frame clones only, minus some. The table includes 200,000 to 250,000 clones, less than 80% detected once. Alopecia areata patients provided lesional scalp punch biopsies and peripheral blood. CD4+ and CD8+ T cells were sorted from PBMCs. In regard to this clone: No antigen is known for it.

The CDR3 is 15 amino acids. Trimming removed 6 bases from V and 0 bases from J, with 13 bases in between. Germline lookup yields CDR1 LNHNV and CDR2 YYDKDF (reference sequence). The sequencing used CD4+ T cells sorted from blood, collected at week 0. This sequence originates from a human donor with alopecia areata. The chain recombines TRBV15 with TRBJ2-3, with D maybe TRBD2 (5 bases). CDR3 region: CATRRGGGSTDTQYF. CDR3 coding DNA: TGTGCCACCAGGCGCGGTGGAGGTAGCACAGATACGCAGTATTTT. Looking up the rest from reference TRBV15 and TRBJ2-3 gives the full variable domain: DAMVIQNPRYQVTQFGKPVTLSCSQTLNHNVMYWYQQKSSQAPKLLFHYYDKDFNNEADTPDNFQSRRPNTSFCFLDIRSPGLGDTAMYLCATRRGGGSTDTQYFGPGTRLTVL.